This T cell receptor beta chain was captured by sequencing in a study of regulatory T cells in long-lasting Graves disease. This clonotype has a handful of counts. The CDR3 is made up of 17 amino acids. The V gene's germline CDR1 is SGHDN and CDR2 FVKESK. V lost 0 bases, J lost 9 bases, and 18 bases lay in between. Building of the TCR beta libraries involved iRepertoire HTBI primers and Arm-PCR of CDR3 regions. TCRdb reprocessed the multiplex PCR reads with MiXCR, giving one entry per CDR3 protein. The data hold approximately 470,000 distinct CDR3 sequences, with roughly 15% observed a single time. Time point meaning: newly diagnosed GD, antithyroid drugs for less than 3 months. The TCR library was made from RNA that had been extracted from PBMCs in TRIzol. This sample also appeared in a second study, on T cells in Graves' hyperthyroidism and ophthalmopathy.

The genes are TRBV14 and TRBJ1-6; no clear D gene. This receptor was taken from a man aged 35 to 55 with Graves disease. Sequencing used peripheral blood mononuclear cells (PBMCs), obtained at new diagnosis, from a patient treated with antithyroid drugs. The CDR3 coding sequence is TGTGCCAGCAGCCAAGAAGACTCCAGAGCAAGACGTTCACCCCTCCACTTT. It yields the protein CASSQEDSRARRSPLHF.